This T cell receptor (beta chain) was found in a study (dated by TCRdb to about 2015). Study-level background: The study set out to test whether tumor-infiltrating Tregs in breast cancer get recruited from blood Tregs or are instead converted in situ from other CD4+ T cell subsets.

The full study reports these points: The larger-cohort validation was restricted to a single TCR beta V-J rearrangement rather than whole repertoires. The TCR alpha and beta sequences of tumor-infiltrating Tregs showed the greatest overlap with tumor naive CD4+ T cells, followed by blood naive CD4+ T cells. Tumor memory CD4+ T cell TCR gene usage clustered with blood and lymph node memory CD4+ cells and lymph node naive CD4+ cells.

Full-length TCR variable regions were amplified by 5' RACE PCR with constant-region reverse primers, followed by semi-nested PCR with Nested Universal Primer A. Using the ReliaPrep RNA Cell Miniprep System, total RNA was extracted, and the SMARTer RACE 5'/3' Kit was then used to reverse transcribe the RNA into 5'RACE-ready cDNA. Multiplex adaptors were used to barcode the full-length TCR alpha and beta libraries, which were then sequenced on an Illumina MiSeq. The study's processing was this. For each of nine subset-tissue groups, sequencing data from the five patients were pooled, and the groups were compared by unsupervised clustering of TCR gene usage. The Morisita-Horn index was used to calculate repertoire similarity, with shared sequences weighted by how much each contributed to each repertoire. TCRdb reprocessing: public reads trimmed at Q25 with fastp, clones called with MiXCR, in-frame beta chains kept. Duplicate CDR3 protein sequences are folded into a single record with the most common DNA and genes. The V and J calls, along with clone size, are taken from TCRdb and not from the paper's own processing. For this sample there are approximately 50,000 distinct CDR3 sequences; approximately 26% appear just once. Together, the top ten hold approximately 2% of the sample.

This clonotype was picked up a small number of times. Its antigen has not been determined. It has no much larger one-base neighbor in the sample; base qualities were not kept. Including the terminal cysteine and phenylalanine, the CDR3 comprises 16 residues. Of all the DNA, just the CDR3 is kept, 48 bases in frame from base 1. The germline V gene encodes CDR1 SGHVS and CDR2 FQNEAQ. Clipping removes 5 bases from V and 2 bases from J, with 8 as the unmatched junction base count. Cells that were CD4+CD25+CD127-/low were the ones isolated as Tregs. Tregs, naive and memory CD4+ T cells from tumor, blood and ipsilateral draining lymph nodes of about five breast cancer patients underwent full-length TCR alpha and beta sequencing. Tumor tissue and lymph nodes obtained from ipsilateral axillary dissection were perfused with PBS, minced and then digested with collagenase I and hyaluronidase. A purity exceeding 90% was confirmed by FACS for the sorted cell populations.

Sequenced material: tumor-infiltrating Tregs sorted from the breast tumor. This sequence uses TRBV7-8 and TRBJ2-3, with 9 central nucleotides matching TRBD1. The origin of this receptor is a female donor with breast cancer. CDR3 protein: CASSELGQGYTDTQYF. In nucleotides, the sequence is TGTGCCAGCAGCGAACTCGGACAGGGGTACACAGATACGCAGTATTTT.